This T cell receptor (beta chain) comes out of a study of Tregs in tolerant kidney transplant recipients. The CDR3 sequence is 14 residues long. The V and J ends lost 1 base and 12 bases respectively, with 13 bases between them. Looked up from germline, CDR1 is SGHDN and CDR2 is FVKESK. Repertoires were generated with immunoSEQ multiplex PCR, while TCRdb's copy carries only in-frame clones and drops some. The sample records approximately 30,000 clones, approximately 80% being singletons. In its sample, this clone was seen a few times. Its antigen is as yet unknown. The chain carries TRBV14 and TRBJ1-6; D perhaps matches TRBD1 (5 bases). This clonotype was sampled from a human donor in good health. The sequencing sample was made of Tregs from blood cultured with allogeneic cells. In DNA, the CDR3 is TGTGCCAGCAGCCAAGCCCAATTGGGGGGACCCCTCCACTTT. Translated, it gives CASSQAQLGGPLHF.